This T cell receptor (beta chain) was captured in a study of blood T cell repertoires in COVID-19. Across the study: Researchers got acute and convalescent COVID-19 samples from the United States, Italy and Spain. Sample material is recorded as cDNA or gDNA derived from T cells, B-cell-depleted T cells, or PBMCs.

CDR3 size: 14 residues. The junction had 2 bases not matched to a gene; V was cut back by 6 bases and J by 4 bases. The V gene's germline CDR1 is SNHLY and CDR2 FYNNEI. Per the original data handling: Estimation of nucleated cell counts relied on the amplification of reference gene primers. Measured with immunoSEQ multiplex PCR; TCRdb has only the in-frame clones, and not every one. The D gene and trimming were derived from the DNA, and the V and J assignments and clone size from that table. The top ten clones hold 9.5% to 15% of a sample with about 190,000 clones, approximately 80% of them seen once.

Sample: peripheral blood. The TCR was taken from a woman aged 45-59 years with acute or convalescent COVID-19. V and J are TRBV2 and TRBJ2-7; 14 nucleotides agree with TRBD2. The CDR3: CASRTSGGAYEQYF. Here the CDR3 DNA reads TGTGCCAGCAGGACTAGCGGGGGGGCATACGAGCAGTACTTC.